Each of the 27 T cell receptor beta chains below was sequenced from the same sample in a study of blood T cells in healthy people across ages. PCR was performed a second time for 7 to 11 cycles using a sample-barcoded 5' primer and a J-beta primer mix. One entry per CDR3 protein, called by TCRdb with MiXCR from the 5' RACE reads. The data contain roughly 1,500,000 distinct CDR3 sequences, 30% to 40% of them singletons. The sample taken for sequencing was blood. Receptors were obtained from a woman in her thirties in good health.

The CDR3 nucleotides read TGTGCCAGCAGTTTAGGGTCAGGTCCCTACAATGAGCAGTTCTTC. Protein: CASSLGSGPYNEQFF. The chain recombines TRBV12-3 or TRBV12-4 with TRBJ2-1; D not certain. The CDR3 length is 15 residues. The germline V and J ends were trimmed by 1 base and 2 bases, with 9 bases remaining between them.

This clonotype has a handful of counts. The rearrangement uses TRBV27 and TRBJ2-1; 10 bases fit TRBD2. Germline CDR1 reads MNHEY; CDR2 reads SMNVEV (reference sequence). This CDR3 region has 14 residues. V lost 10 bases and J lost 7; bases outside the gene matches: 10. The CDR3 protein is CATQRGGKVNEQFF. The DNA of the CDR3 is TGTGCCACTCAGCGGGGGGGCAAGGTGAATGAGCAGTTCTTC.

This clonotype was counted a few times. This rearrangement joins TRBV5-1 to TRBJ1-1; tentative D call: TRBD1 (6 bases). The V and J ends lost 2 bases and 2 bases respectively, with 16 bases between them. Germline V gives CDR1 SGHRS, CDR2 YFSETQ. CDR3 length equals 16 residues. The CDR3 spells CASSLGRGTYNTEAFF. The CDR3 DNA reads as TGCGCCAGCAGCTTAGGCAGGGGCACCTACAACACTGAAGCTTTCTTT.

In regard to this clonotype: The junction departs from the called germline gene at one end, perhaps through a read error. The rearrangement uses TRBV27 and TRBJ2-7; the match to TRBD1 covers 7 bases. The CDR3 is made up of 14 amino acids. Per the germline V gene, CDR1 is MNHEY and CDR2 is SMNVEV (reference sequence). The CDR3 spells CASTNRDSSYGQYF. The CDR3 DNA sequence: TGTGCCAGCACGAACCGGGACAGTTCCTACGGGCAGTACTTC.

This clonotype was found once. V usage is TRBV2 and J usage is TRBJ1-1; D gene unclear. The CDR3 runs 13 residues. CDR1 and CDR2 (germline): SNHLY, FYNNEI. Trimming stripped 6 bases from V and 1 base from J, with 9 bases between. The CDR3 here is CASSTQPNTEAFF. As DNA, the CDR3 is TGTGCCAGCAGCACTCAACCGAACACTGAAGCTTTCTTT. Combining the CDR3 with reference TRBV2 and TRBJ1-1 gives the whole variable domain EPEVTQTPSHQVTQMGQEVILRCVPISNHLYFYWYRQILGQKVEFLVSFYNNEISEKSEIFDDQFSVERPDGSNFTLKIRSTKLEDSAMYFCASSTQPNTEAFFGQGTRLTVV.

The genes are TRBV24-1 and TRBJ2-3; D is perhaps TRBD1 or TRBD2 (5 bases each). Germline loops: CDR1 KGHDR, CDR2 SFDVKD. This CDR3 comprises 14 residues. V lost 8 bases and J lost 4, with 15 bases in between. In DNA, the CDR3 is TGTGCCACCACCGGGACGGATATCTCAGATACGCAGTATTTT. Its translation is CATTGTDISDTQYF.

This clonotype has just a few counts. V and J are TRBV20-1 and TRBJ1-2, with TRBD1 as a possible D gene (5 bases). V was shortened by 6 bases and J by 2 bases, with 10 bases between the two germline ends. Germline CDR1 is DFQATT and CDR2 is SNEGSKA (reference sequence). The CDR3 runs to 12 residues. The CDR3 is CSATRDNYGYTF. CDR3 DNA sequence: TGCAGTGCCACCCGGGACAACTATGGCTACACCTTC.

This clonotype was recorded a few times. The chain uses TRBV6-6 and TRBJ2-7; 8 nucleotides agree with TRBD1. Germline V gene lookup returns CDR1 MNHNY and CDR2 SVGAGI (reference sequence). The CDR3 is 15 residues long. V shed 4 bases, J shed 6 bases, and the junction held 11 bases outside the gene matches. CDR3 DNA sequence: TGTGCCAGCAGTTTATATGGACAGGGTACGCCCGAGCAGTACTTC. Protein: CASSLYGQGTPEQYF.

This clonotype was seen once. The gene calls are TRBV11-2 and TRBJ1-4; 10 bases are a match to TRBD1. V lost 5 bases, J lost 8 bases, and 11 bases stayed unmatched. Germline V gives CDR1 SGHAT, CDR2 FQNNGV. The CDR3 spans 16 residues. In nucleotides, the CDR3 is TGTGCCAGCAGCCCACGGACAGGGGGATTTCGGGAAAAACTGTTTTTT. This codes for CASSPRTGGFREKLFF.

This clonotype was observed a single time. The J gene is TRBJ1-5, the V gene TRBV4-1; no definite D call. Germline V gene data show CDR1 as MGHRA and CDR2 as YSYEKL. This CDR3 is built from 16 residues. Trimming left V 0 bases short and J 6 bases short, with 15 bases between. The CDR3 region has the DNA TGCGCCAGCAGCCAAGAAATATTGGGGTTAGGTCAGCCCCAGCATTTT. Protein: CASSQEILGLGQPQHF.

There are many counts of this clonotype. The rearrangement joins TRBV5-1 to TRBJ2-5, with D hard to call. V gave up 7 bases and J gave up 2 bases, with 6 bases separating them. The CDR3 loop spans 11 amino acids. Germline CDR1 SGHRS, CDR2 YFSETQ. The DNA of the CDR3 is TGCGCCAGCCACGATCAAGAGACCCAGTACTTC. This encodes CASHDQETQYF.

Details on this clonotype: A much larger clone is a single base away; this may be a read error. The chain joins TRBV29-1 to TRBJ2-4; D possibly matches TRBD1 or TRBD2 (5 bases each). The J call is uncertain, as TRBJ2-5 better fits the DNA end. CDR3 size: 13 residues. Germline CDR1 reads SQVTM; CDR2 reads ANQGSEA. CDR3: CSSRRARGETQYF. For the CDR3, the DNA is TGCAGCTCCCGGCGGGCTAGGGGAGAGACCCAGTACTTC.

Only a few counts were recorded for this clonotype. The CDR3 coding sequence is TGTGCCAGCAGTACGGGACGGAGAGTCACAGATACGCAGTATTTT. Translating gives CASSTGRRVTDTQYF. This chain joins TRBV27 and TRBJ2-3; the D gene could be TRBD1 or TRBD2 (5 bases each). Germline V gene data show CDR1 as MNHEY and CDR2 as SMNVEV (reference sequence). Trimming pared 5 bases from V and 2 bases from J, leaving 14 bases between. The CDR3 runs 15 residues.

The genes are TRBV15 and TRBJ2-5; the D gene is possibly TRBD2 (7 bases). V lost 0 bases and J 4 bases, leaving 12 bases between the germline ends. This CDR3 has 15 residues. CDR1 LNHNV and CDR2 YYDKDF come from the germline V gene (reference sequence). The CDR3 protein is CATSREVGGLETQYF. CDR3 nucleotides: TGTGCCACCAGCAGAGAAGTGGGGGGGCTAGAGACCCAGTACTTC.

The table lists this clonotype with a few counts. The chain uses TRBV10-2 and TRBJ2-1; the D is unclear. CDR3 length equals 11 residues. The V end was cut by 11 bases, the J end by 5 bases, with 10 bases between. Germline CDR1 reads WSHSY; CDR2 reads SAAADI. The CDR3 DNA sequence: TGCGCCTCCGAAGTCCACAATGAGCAGTTCTTC. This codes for CASEVHNEQFF.

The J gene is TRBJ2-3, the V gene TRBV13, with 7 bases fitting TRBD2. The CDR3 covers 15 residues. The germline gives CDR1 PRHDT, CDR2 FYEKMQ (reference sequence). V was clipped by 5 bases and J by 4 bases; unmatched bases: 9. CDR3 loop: CASSPSTSSADTQYF. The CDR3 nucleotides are TGTGCCAGCAGCCCGTCGACTAGCTCGGCAGATACGCAGTATTTT.

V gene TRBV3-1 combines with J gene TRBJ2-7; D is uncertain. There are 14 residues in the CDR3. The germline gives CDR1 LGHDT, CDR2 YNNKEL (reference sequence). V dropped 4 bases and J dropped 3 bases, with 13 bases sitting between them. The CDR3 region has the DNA TGTGCCAGCAGCCCCGGAAGCACCAACTACGAGCAGTACTTC. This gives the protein CASSPGSTNYEQYF.

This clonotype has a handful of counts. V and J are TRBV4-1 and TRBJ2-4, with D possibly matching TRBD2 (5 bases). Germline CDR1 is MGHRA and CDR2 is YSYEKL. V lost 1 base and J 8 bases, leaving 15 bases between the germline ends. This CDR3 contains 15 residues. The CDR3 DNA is TGCGCCAGCAGCCAAGTGGCAGAAGGAGGACACATTCAGTACTTC. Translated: CASSQVAEGGHIQYF.

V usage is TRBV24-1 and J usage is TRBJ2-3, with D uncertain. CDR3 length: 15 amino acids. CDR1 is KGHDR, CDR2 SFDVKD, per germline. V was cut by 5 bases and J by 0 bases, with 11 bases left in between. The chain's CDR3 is CATSVGRSSTDTQYF. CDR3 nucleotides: TGTGCCACCAGTGTTGGCCGTTCTAGCACAGATACGCAGTATTTT.

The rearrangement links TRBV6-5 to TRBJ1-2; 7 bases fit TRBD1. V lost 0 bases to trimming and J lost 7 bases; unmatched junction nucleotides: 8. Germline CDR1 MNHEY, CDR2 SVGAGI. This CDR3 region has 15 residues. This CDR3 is CASSYSKDRWRGYTF. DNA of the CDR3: TGTGCCAGCAGTTACTCCAAGGACAGGTGGCGTGGCTACACCTTC.

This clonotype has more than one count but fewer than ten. CDR3 sequence reads: CASSDLASYEQFF. The DNA of the CDR3 is TGTGCCAGCAGTGATCTCGCCTCCTATGAGCAGTTCTTC. The chain combines TRBV2 with TRBJ2-1; D unresolved. CDR1 is SNHLY, CDR2 FYNNEI, per germline. CDR3 size: 13 residues. Trimming shortened V by 3 bases and J by 8 bases, and 11 bases separated the two germline ends.

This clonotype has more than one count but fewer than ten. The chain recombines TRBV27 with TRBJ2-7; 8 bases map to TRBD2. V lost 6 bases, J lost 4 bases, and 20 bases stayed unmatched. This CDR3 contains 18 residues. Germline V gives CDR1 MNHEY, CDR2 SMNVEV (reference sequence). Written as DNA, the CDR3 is TGTGCCAGCAGACCTTATTCCCATTCCAGCGGGGGCGAATACGAGCAGTACTTC. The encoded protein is CASRPYSHSSGGEYEQYF.

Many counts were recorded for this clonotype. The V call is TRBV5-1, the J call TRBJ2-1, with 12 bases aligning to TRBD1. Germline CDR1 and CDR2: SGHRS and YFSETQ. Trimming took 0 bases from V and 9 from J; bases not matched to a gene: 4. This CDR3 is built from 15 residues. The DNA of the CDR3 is TGCGCCAGCAGCTTGGTGGGACAGGGGGCGAGTGAGCAGTTCTTC. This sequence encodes CASSLVGQGASEQFF.

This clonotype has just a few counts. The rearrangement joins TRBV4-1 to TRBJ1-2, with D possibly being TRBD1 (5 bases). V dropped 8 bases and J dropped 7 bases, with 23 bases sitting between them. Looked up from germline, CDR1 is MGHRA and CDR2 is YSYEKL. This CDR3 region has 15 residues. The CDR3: CASRILSTGGSGYTF. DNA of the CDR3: TGCGCCAGCCGAATTTTATCGACGGGGGGTTCTGGCTACACCTTC.

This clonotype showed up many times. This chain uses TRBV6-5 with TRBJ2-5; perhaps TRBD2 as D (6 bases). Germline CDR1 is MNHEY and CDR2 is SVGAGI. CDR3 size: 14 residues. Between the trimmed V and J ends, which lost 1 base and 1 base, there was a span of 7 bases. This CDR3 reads CASSYLGGQETQYF. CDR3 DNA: TGTGCCAGCAGTTACTTGGGGGGCCAAGAGACCCAGTACTTC.

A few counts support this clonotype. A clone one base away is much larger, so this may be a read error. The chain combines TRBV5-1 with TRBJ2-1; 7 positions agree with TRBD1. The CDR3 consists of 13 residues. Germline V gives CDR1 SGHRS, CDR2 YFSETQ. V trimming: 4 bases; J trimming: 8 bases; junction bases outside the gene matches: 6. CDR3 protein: CASSPGQRYEQFF. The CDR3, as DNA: TGCGCCAGCAGCCCGGGACAGAGGTATGAGCAGTTCTTC.

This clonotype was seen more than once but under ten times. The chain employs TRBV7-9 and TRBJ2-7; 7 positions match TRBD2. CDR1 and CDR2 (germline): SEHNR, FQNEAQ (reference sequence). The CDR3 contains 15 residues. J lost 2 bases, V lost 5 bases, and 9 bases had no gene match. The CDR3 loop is CASSPAGAGAYEQYF. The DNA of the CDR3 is TGTGCCAGCAGCCCTGCCGGGGCGGGAGCCTACGAGCAGTACTTC.